Listed here are 21 T cell receptor beta chains from one sample, sequenced in a study of spatial heterogeneity in lung cancer (dated by TCRdb to about 2019). What the authors observed across the whole study: The number of expanded intratumoral alpha and beta TCRs correlated with the tumor nonsynonymous mutation count.

The intended sense of this specimen's time point label: sample taken at primary tumor resection. No antigen has been assigned to these receptors. Receptor libraries were prepared by 5' RACE. Data came from a NextSeq 500. The public reads were reanalyzed by TCRdb: fastp trimming at Q25, MiXCR alignment, in-frame beta chains only. All rows with the same CDR3 protein become a single entry with the most common DNA and genes. The sample table contains several thousand distinct CDR3 sequences; only one count was recorded for roughly a tenth of them. Approximately 9% of the sample belongs to the ten largest clones. Sequencing used lung tumor tissue, obtained at surgery. Source of these receptors: a male donor with early-stage non-small cell lung cancer.

Only a few counts were recorded for this clonotype. The chain recombines TRBV11-2 with TRBJ2-7; D not certain. Trimming pared 5 bases from V and 2 bases from J, leaving 7 bases between. The CDR3 consists of 12 residues. Germline lookup yields CDR1 SGHAT and CDR2 FQNNGV. In DNA, the CDR3 is TGTGCCAGCAGCCTCGAGGCCTACGAGCAGTACTTC. Its protein is CASSLEAYEQYF.

The V gene is TRBV5-1, the J gene TRBJ2-1; D might be TRBD1 (6 bases). The CDR3 is 13 amino acids. Germline CDR1 reads SGHRS; CDR2 reads YFSETQ. The V gene lost 5 bases and the J gene lost 2 bases, with 8 bases spanning the gap. Here the CDR3 reads CASRRDTYNEQFF. Here the CDR3 DNA reads TGCGCCAGCAGAAGGGACACCTACAATGAGCAGTTCTTC.

This clonotype was recorded at least ten times. The chain links TRBV7-8 to TRBJ2-1; the D gene is possibly TRBD2 (7 bases). Trimming removed 0 bases from V and 5 bases from J, with 11 bases in between. Germline V gene data show CDR1 as SGHVS and CDR2 as FQNEAQ. The CDR3 spans 15 residues. CDR3 protein: CASSLALGGHNEQFF. DNA of the CDR3: TGTGCCAGCAGCTTAGCACTGGGGGGGCACAATGAGCAGTTCTTC.

The rearrangement links TRBV28 to TRBJ2-1, with 9 bases fitting TRBD2. The V segment lost 2 bases and the J segment 6 bases; nucleotides outside the gene matches: 5. CDR1 and CDR2 from the germline V gene are MDHEN and SYDVKM. The CDR3 runs to 15 residues. CDR3 loop: CASSLAGGPVNEQFF. The CDR3 coding sequence is TGTGCCAGCAGTTTAGCGGGAGGGCCCGTCAATGAGCAGTTCTTC.

This clonotype counts as medium-sized (0.01 to 0.1%). The CDR3 loop reads CASSFYGQGGIDEKLFF. As DNA, the CDR3 is TGTGCCAGCAGCTTTTACGGACAGGGAGGCATTGACGAAAAACTGTTTTTT. The chain employs TRBV7-2 and TRBJ1-4; 8 bases are shared with TRBD1. Per the germline V gene, CDR1 is SGHTA and CDR2 is FQGNSA. The CDR3 extends over 17 amino acids. After removal of 3 bases from V and 8 bases from J, the junction contained 14 bases not matched to a gene.

There are many counts of this clonotype. CDR3 nucleotides: TGTGCCAGCAGCCGGACAGGGGAATCTCAGCCCCAGCATTTT. This codes for CASSRTGESQPQHF. This sequence joins TRBV7-9 and TRBJ1-5, with 9 positions matching TRBD1. From germline, CDR1 is SEHNR and CDR2 FQNEAQ (reference sequence). The CDR3 is 14 amino acids. Germline trimming cut 5 bases from V and 6 bases from J; bases unmatched to any gene: 5.

This clonotype is categorized as medium-sized (0.01 to 0.1%). The J gene is TRBJ2-3, the V gene TRBV27, with 8 bases fitting TRBD2. The CDR3 spans 15 residues. Germline V gives CDR1 MNHEY, CDR2 SMNVEV (reference sequence). Trimming cost V 2 bases and J 5 bases; bases outside gene matches: 6. In DNA form, the CDR3 reads TGTGCCAGCAGTTTACTCAGCGGGAGAGGAGATACGCAGTATTTT. Translation gives CASSLLSGRGDTQYF.

This clonotype was counted ten times or more. This CDR3 is CASSVGGKNYGYTF. The CDR3 bases are TGTGCCAGCAGCGTAGGCGGGAAGAACTATGGCTACACCTTC. The genes are TRBV9 and TRBJ1-2; no reliable D call. The CDR3 extends over 14 amino acids. Germline CDR1 reads SGDLS; CDR2 reads YYNGEE. V shed 0 bases and J shed 2 bases, with 8 bases lying between them.

By sample share, this clonotype is medium-sized. This chain connects TRBV28 to TRBJ2-2; possibly TRBD2 for D (6 bases). The CDR3 spans 15 residues. V was shortened by 6 bases and J by 4 bases, with 15 bases between the two germline ends. CDR1 MDHEN and CDR2 SYDVKM come from the germline V gene. In nucleotides, the CDR3 is TGTGCCAGCAGATCCGGGGGAGATGGCACCGGGGAGCTGTTTTTT. Residues: CASRSGGDGTGELFF. Drawing the rest from reference TRBV28 and TRBJ2-2, the complete variable domain is DVKVTQSSRYLVKRTGEKVFLECVQDMDHENMFWYRQDPGLGLRLIYFSYDVKMKEKGDIPEGYSVSREKKERFSLILESASTNQTSMYLCASRSGGDGTGELFFGEGSRLTVL.

Judged by abundance, this clonotype is medium-sized. The genes are TRBV5-4 and TRBJ1-2; possibly TRBD1 for D (6 bases). This CDR3 is 15 amino acids long. Germline V lookup: CDR1 SGHNT, CDR2 YYREEE (reference sequence). Trimming left V 0 bases short and J 4 bases short, with 13 bases between. The CDR3 loop is CASSLDLVQGYGYTF. In nucleotides, the CDR3 is TGTGCCAGCAGCTTGGATTTGGTACAGGGCTATGGCTACACCTTC.

By frequency in the sample, this clonotype is medium-sized. The chain recombines TRBV3-1 with TRBJ1-2; maybe TRBD1 (5 bases). Trimming took off 0 bases at V and 7 bases at J, with 12 bases between the two ends. CDR1 is LGHDT and CDR2 is YNNKEL in the germline V gene (reference sequence). The CDR3 covers 14 residues. The DNA for the CDR3 is TGTGCCAGCAGCCAAGATAGAAGGGGTCGTGGCTACACCTTC. This sequence encodes CASSQDRRGRGYTF.

This clonotype was counted at least ten times. V usage is TRBV20-1 and J usage is TRBJ1-1, with a weak D call TRBD1 (5 bases). The germline V gene has CDR1 DFQATT and CDR2 SNEGSKA (reference sequence). The CDR3 runs 16 residues. Trimming removed 0 bases from V and 4 bases from J, with 18 bases in between. The CDR3 sequence: CSARDASRAEATEAFF. CDR3 coding DNA: TGCAGTGCTAGAGATGCGAGCAGGGCTGAGGCCACTGAAGCTTTCTTT.

Relative to its sample, this clonotype is medium-sized. The rearrangement joins TRBV18 to TRBJ2-1, with D tentatively TRBD1 (6 bases). Germline V gene data show CDR1 as KGHSH and CDR2 as LQKENI. V shed 2 bases and J shed 6 bases, with 14 bases lying between them. The CDR3 is 15 residues long. This CDR3 reads CASSPYREKSNEQFF. The DNA for the CDR3 is TGTGCCAGCTCACCATACAGGGAGAAGAGCAATGAGCAGTTCTTC.

This clonotype was seen many times. The rearrangement links TRBV12-3 or TRBV12-4 to TRBJ2-1; tentatively, D is TRBD1 (5 bases). This CDR3 spans 15 amino acids. Deletions cut 5 bases from V and 7 bases from J, with 18 bases between. In DNA, the CDR3 is TGTGCCAGCAGTCACATCAGGGTCTTGAGAAATGAGCAGTTCTTC. Its protein is CASSHIRVLRNEQFF.

By sample share, this clonotype is medium-sized. The chain uses TRBV3-1 and TRBJ1-6, with D unresolved. This CDR3 is 17 amino acids long. V dropped 0 bases and J dropped 8 bases, with 17 bases sitting between them. CDR1 LGHDT and CDR2 YNNKEL come from the germline V gene (reference sequence). In DNA form, the CDR3 reads TGTGCCAGCAGCCAAGACCCCCGTGAACCGAGGGATTCACCCCTCCACTTT. It is translated as CASSQDPREPRDSPLHF.

At least ten counts were recorded for this clonotype. V gene TRBV6-2 or TRBV6-3 combines with J gene TRBJ2-1; 12 nucleotides line up with TRBD2. V was pared by 6 bases and J by 10 bases, with 19 bases of the junction left unmatched. The CDR3 consists of 18 residues. In germline, CDR1 is MNHEY, CDR2 SVGEGT. The CDR3 reads CASRGPHLAGGRLDEQFF. In DNA, the CDR3 is TGTGCCAGCAGGGGACCCCATCTAGCGGGAGGGCGTCTTGACGAGCAGTTCTTC.

This clonotype was observed many times. The chain is built from TRBV7-2 and TRBJ1-6, with D possibly matching TRBD1 (5 bases). V was cut by 0 bases and J by 6 bases, with 12 bases left in between. Germline CDR1 SGHTA, CDR2 FQGNSA. The CDR3 totals 16 residues. This chain's CDR3 is CASSLAAGRFNSPLHF. The CDR3 DNA is TGTGCCAGCAGCTTAGCGGCGGGGCGCTTTAATTCACCCCTCCACTTT. The whole variable domain, filled in from reference TRBV7-2 and TRBJ1-6, reads GAGVSQSPSNKVTEKGKDVELRCDPISGHTALYWYRQSLGQGLEFLIYFQGNSAPDKSGLPSDRFSAERTGGSVSTLTIQRTQQEDSAVYLCASSLAAGRFNSPLHFGNGTRLTVT.

This clonotype is judged medium-sized. The chain links TRBV6-4 to TRBJ2-1; TRBD1 matches 10 bases. Trimming removed 6 bases from V and 1 base from J; junction bases left unmatched: 3. Germline lookup yields CDR1 MRHNA and CDR2 SNTAGT. The CDR3 consists of 15 residues. As DNA, the CDR3 is TGTGCCAGCAGCCGACAGGGGGCTTCCTACAATGAGCAGTTCTTC. This sequence encodes CASSRQGASYNEQFF.

By sample share, this clonotype is medium-sized. The chain recombines TRBV5-1 with TRBJ2-1; TRBD2 agrees at 8 bases. Trimming took 4 bases from V and 4 from J; bases not matched to a gene: 10. This CDR3 comprises 16 residues. The germline gives CDR1 SGHRS, CDR2 YFSETQ. CDR3 protein: CASSTLTSGPYNEQFF. CDR3 nucleotide sequence: TGCGCCAGCAGCACCCTTACTAGCGGTCCTTACAATGAGCAGTTCTTC.

At least ten counts were recorded for this clonotype. The rearrangement joins TRBV30 to TRBJ2-7; 16 nucleotides line up with TRBD2. This CDR3 comprises 18 residues. Germline V lookup: CDR1 GTSNPN, CDR2 SVGIG (reference sequence). V trimming: 3 bases; J trimming: 0 bases; junction bases outside the gene matches: 8. The DNA for the CDR3 is TGTGCCTGGAGAGTCGGGACTAGCGGGAGGGCCAGCTCCTACGAGCAGTACTTC. Protein: CAWRVGTSGRASSYEQYF. Supplemented by reference TRBV30 and TRBJ2-7, the full variable domain reads SQTIHQWPATLVQPVGSPLSLECTVEGTSNPNLYWYRQAAGRGLQLLFYSVGIGQISSEVPQNLSASRPQDRQFILSSKKLLLSDSGFYLCAWRVGTSGRASSYEQYFGPGTRLTVT.

This clonotype is medium-sized within its sample. The chain combines TRBV4-3 with TRBJ2-2; TRBD2 matches at 12 bases. CDR1 and CDR2 from the germline V gene are LGHNA and YSLEER. V shed 0 bases and J 3 bases; nucleotides not matched to a gene: 2. The CDR3 consists of 17 residues. The CDR3 region has the DNA TGCGCCAGCAGCCAAGAAACTAGCGGGGGGTACACCGGGGAGCTGTTTTTT. Its protein product is CASSQETSGGYTGELFF.